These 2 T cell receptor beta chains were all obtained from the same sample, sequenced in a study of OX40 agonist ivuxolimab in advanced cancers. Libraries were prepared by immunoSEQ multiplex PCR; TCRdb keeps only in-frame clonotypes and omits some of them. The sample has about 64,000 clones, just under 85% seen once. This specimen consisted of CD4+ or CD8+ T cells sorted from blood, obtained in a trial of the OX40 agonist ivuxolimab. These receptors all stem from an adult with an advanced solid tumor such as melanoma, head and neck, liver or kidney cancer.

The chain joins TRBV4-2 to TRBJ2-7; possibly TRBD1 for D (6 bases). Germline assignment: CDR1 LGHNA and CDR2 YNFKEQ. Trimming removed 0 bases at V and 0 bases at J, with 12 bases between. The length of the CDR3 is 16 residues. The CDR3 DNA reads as TGTGCCAGCAGCCAAGATCTGAACAGGGCCTCCTACGAGCAGTACTTC. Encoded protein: CASSQDLNRASYEQYF.

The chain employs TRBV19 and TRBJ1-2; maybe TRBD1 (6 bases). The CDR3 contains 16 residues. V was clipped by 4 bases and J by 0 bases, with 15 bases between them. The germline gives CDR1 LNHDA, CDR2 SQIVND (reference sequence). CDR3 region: CASSNRQEVSNYGYTF. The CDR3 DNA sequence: TGTGCCAGTAGTAACCGACAGGAAGTTTCTAACTATGGCTACACCTTC.